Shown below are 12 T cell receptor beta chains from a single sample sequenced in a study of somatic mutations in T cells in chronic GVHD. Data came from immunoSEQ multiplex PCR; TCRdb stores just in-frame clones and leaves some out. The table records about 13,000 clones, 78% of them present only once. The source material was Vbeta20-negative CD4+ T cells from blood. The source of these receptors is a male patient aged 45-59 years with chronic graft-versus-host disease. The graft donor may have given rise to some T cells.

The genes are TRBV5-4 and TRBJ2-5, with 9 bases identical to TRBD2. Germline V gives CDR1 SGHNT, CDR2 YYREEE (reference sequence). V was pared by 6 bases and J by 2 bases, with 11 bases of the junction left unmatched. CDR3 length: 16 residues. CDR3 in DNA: TGTGCCAGCACCCCAGGCGGGGGGGTGGGTCAAGAGACCCAGTACTTC. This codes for CASTPGGGVGQETQYF.

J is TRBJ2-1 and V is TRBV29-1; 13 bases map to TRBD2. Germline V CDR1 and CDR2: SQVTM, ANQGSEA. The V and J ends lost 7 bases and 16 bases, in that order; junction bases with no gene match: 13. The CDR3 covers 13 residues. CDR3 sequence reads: CSAQTSGRTILFF. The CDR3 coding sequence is TGCAGCGCACAGACTAGCGGGAGGACCATCCTCTTCTTC.

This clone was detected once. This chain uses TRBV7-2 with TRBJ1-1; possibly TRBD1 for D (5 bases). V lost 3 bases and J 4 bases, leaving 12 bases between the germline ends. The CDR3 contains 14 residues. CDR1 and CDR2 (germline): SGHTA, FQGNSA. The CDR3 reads CASSFTTAITEAFF. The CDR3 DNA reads TGTGCCAGCAGCTTCACGACAGCGATCACTGAAGCTTTCTTT.

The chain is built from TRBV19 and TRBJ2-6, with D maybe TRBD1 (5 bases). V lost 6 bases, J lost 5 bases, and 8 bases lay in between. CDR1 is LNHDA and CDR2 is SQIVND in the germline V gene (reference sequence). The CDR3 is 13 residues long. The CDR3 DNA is TGTGCCAGTAGCGGACAACGGGCCAACGTCCTGACTTTC. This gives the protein CASSGQRANVLTF. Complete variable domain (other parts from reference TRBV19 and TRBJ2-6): DGGITQSPKYLFRKEGQNVTLSCEQNLNHDAMYWYRQDPGQGLRLIYYSQIVNDFQKGDIAEGYSVSREKKESFPLTVTSAQKNPTAFYLCASSGQRANVLTFGAGSRLTVL.

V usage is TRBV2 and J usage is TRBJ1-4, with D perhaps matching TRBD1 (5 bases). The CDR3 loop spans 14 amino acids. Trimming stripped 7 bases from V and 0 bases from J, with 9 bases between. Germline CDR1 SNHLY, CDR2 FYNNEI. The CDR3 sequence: CASKDSTTNEKLFF. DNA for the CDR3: TGTGCCAGCAAAGACAGCACAACTAATGAAAAACTGTTTTTT.

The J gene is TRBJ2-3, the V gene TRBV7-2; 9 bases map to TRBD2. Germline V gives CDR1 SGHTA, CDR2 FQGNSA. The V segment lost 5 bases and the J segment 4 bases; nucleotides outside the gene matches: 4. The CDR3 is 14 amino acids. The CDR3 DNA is TGTGCCAGCAGCCCAGGACTAGCGCCAGATACGCAGTATTTT. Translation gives CASSPGLAPDTQYF.

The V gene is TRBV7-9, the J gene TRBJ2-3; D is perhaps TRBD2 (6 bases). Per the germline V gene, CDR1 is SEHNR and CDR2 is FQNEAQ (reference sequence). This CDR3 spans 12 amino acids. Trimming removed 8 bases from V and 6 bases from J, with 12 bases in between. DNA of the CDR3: TGTGCCAGCGCAGGGAGGTCGGATACGCAGTATTTT. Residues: CASAGRSDTQYF.

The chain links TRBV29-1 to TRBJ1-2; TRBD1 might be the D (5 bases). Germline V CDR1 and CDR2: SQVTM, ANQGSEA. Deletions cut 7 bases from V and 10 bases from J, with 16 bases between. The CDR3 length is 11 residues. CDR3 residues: CSGLGGMDYTF. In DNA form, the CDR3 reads TGCAGCGGTCTGGGGGGGATGGACTACACCTTC.

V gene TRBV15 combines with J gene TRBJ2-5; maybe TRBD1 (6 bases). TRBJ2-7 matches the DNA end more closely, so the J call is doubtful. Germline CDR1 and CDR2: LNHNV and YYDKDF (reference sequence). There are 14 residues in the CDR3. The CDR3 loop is CATSRDQGINEQYF. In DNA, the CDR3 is TGTGCCACCAGCAGAGATCAGGGGATTAACGAGCAGTACTTC.

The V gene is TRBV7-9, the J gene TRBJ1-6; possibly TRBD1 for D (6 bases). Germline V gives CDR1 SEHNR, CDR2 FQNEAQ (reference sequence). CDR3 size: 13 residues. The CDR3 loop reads CAIGRGADSPLHF. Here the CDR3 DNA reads TGTGCGATCGGGCGGGGGGCGGATTCACCCCTCCACTTT.

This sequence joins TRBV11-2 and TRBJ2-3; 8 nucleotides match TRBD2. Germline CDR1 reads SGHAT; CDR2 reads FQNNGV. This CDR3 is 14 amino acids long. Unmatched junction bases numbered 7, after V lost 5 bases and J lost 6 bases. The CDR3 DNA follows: TGTGCCAGCAGCCCCGGGGGGGGGCCCGATACGCAGTATTTT. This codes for CASSPGGGPDTQYF.

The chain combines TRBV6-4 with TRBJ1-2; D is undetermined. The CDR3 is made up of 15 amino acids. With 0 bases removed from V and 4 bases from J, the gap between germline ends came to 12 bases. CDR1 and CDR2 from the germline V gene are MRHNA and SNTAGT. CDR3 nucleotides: TGTGCCAGCAGTGACTCGCTGCACAGTCTCTATGGCTACACCTTC. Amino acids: CASSDSLHSLYGYTF.